This is a list of T cell receptor beta chains from one sample in a study of T cell responses to AZD1222 COVID-19 vaccine. Measured with immunoSEQ multiplex PCR; TCRdb has only the in-frame clones, and not every one. The table records fewer than 250,000 clones, 80% to 95% of them present only once. Here the sequenced sample was peripheral blood, taken on day 0 of AZD1222 vaccination. These receptors all come from an adult in good health. Each CDR3 is given with its conserved first and last residue. A D gene is named only where the DNA matches it firmly. Size tells how often a clone was seen (once, few, many) or the class of an expanded clone, and some rows leave it out.

15 | TRBJ2-1 | TRBV14 | NA | NA | TGTGCCAGCTCCCCGGACGGGGGCAAAAAGCATGAGCAGTTCTTC | CASSPDGGKKHEQFF
15 | TRBJ2-2 | TRBV5-6 | few | NA | TGTGCCAGCAGCTTCGGGGGCACGAACACCGGGGAGCTGTTTTTT | CASSFGGTNTGELFF
16 | TRBJ1-1 | TRBV27 | NA | NA | TGTGCCAACTCAACCGGGATTGGACGGATGAACACTGAAGCTTTCTTT | CANSTGIGRMNTEAFF
19 | TRBJ2-7 | TRBV27 | NA | TRBD2 | TGTGCCAGCAGATCACGTAGACCACCCGGGGAGGGGTGGGCCTACGAGCAGTACTTC | CASRSRRPPGEGWAYEQYF
18 | TRBJ2-7 | TRBV11-2 | NA | TRBD2 | TGTGCCAGCAGCTTAGAGAGACTAGCGGGGGCCGGGGGCTACGAGCAGTACTTC | CASSLERLAGAGGYEQYF
16 | TRBJ2-3 | TRBV20-1 | NA | TRBD1 | TGCAGTGCTAGTATCGACAGGGGCTTCAGCACAGATACGCAGTATTTT | CSASIDRGFSTDTQYF
15 | TRBJ2-7 | TRBV5-4 | NA | NA | TGTGCCAGCAGCTTGGTTGGTGGTCAGATCTACGAGCAGTACTTC | CASSLVGGQIYEQYF
12 | TRBJ1-4 | TRBV29-1 | NA | NA | TGCAGCGTTCTAACAGGGTATGAAAAACTGTTTTTT | CSVLTGYEKLFF
13 | TRBJ1-2 | TRBV5-1 | once | NA | TGCGCCAGCAGCTTGGCGGGAGCGGATGGCTACACCTTC | CASSLAGADGYTF
13 | TRBJ1-1 | TRBV12-3/TRBV12-4 | NA | NA | TGTGCCAGCAGTTTGAACACGGAGATAGAAGCTTTCTTT | CASSLNTEIEAFF
13 | TRBJ1-1 | TRBV12-3/TRBV12-4 | NA | NA | TGTGCCAGCAGTTTGGGGATGAACACTGAAGCTTTCTTT | CASSLGMNTEAFF
11 | TRBJ1-2 | TRBV28 | NA | NA | TGTGCCAGCAGGAACCATTATGGCTACACCTTC | CASRNHYGYTF
17 | TRBJ2-5 | TRBV19 | NA | NA | TGTGCCAGTAGTATAAACTTGCCGGGGGTGGCGTTGGAGACCCAGTACTTC | CASSINLPGVALETQYF
17 | TRBJ1-1 | TRBV27 | NA | NA | TGTGCCAGCGAATCCGAGGGCGCAGCAGAGATGAACACTGAAGCTTTCTTT | CASESEGAAEMNTEAFF
14 | TRBJ1-1 | TRBV6-5 | NA | NA | TGTGCCAGCAGTTACTCCGGGGGGAACACTGAAGCTTTCTTT | CASSYSGGNTEAFF
12 | TRBJ1-4 | TRBV18 | NA | NA | TGTGCCAGCTCACCGGAGCGTGAAAAACTGTTTTTT | CASSPEREKLFF
16 | TRBJ1-1 | TRBV19 | NA | NA | TGTGCCAGTAGTACCCCGCCGGGGCGAGGGAACACTGAAGCTTTCTTT | CASSTPPGRGNTEAFF
15 | TRBJ2-7 | TRBV10-2 | NA | NA | TGCGCCAGCAGTGCCCACACTGGCGGCACCTACGAGCAGTACTTC | CASSAHTGGTYEQYF
15 | TRBJ2-7 | TRBV11-2 | NA | TRBD1 | TGTGCCAGCAGCTTACTTTCAGGGGGCCTCGGCGAGCAGTACTTC | CASSLLSGGLGEQYF
16 | TRBJ2-1 | TRBV11-2 | NA | TRBD2 | TGTGCCAGCAGCTTAGCCCTGATCGGGGGGGCGGTTGAGCAGTTCTTC | CASSLALIGGAVEQFF
13 | TRBJ1-4 | TRBV29-1 | NA | TRBD1 | TGCAGCGTCCGGGACAGAGTTAATGAAAAACTGTTTTTT | CSVRDRVNEKLFF
17 | TRBJ1-2 | TRBV28 | NA | NA | TGTGCCAGCAGACTTCCCGGGCCCCACTACATTCCCTATGGCTACACCTTC | CASRLPGPHYIPYGYTF
13 | TRBJ1-1 | TRBV12-3/TRBV12-4 | NA | NA | TGTGCCAGCAGTTTAGGGGGGGGGAGTGAAGCTTTCTTT | CASSLGGGSEAFF
13 | TRBJ1-3 | TRBV11-3 | NA | NA | TGTGCCAGCAGCTTAGATATCGGCAACACCATATATTTT | CASSLDIGNTIYF
15 | TRBJ1-3 | TRBV7-2 | NA | TRBD1 | TGTGCCAGCAGCCTCGAGAGGGGGCGAGGAAACACCATATATTTT | CASSLERGRGNTIYF
13 | TRBJ2-3 | TRBV25-1 | NA | NA | TGTGCCAGCAGTGAAAGGTCCACAGATACGCAGTATTTT | CASSERSTDTQYF
17 | TRBJ1-2 | TRBV7-6 | NA | TRBD1 | TGTGCCAGCAGCCCCGGAACCGGGACAGGGAGCGGCTATGGCTACACCTTC | CASSPGTGTGSGYGYTF
13 | TRBJ2-5 | TRBV7-3 | NA | NA | TGTGCCAGCAGCTTCAGGGTTGGCGAGACCCAGTACTTC | CASSFRVGETQYF
12 | TRBJ1-2 | TRBV6-5 | once | TRBD1 | TGTGCCAGCAGCCAGGGGGCGGGAGGCTACACCTTC | CASSQGAGGYTF
17 | TRBJ1-2 | TRBV28 | NA | NA | TGTGCCAGCAGTTTAATTCCCGGGCGGGGGGCGGAGTATGGCTACACCTTC | CASSLIPGRGAEYGYTF
17 | TRBJ1-4 | TRBV19 | NA | NA | TGTGCCAGTAGTATCCTCTCGTTAGGGACAACTAATGAAAAACTGTTTTTT | CASSILSLGTTNEKLFF
18 | TRBJ2-1 | TRBV10-3 | NA | NA | TGTGCCACCCGTAAGTCAGAGTTCCCTCTCACCTCGGGGAATGAGCAGTTCTTC | CATRKSEFPLTSGNEQFF
14 | TRBJ1-1 | TRBV5-4 | NA | NA | TGTGCCAGCAGCGAGACCGAAATGAACACTGAAGCTTTCTTT | CASSETEMNTEAFF
13 | TRBJ1-1 | TRBV5-1 | NA | NA | TGCGCCAGCAGCTTGGGGATGAACACTGAAGCTTTCTTT | CASSLGMNTEAFF
14 | TRBJ1-2 | TRBV6-1 | NA | NA | TGTGCCAGCAGTGAAGCGGTCAGGCATTATGGCTACACCTTC | CASSEAVRHYGYTF
15 | TRBJ1-5 | TRBV18 | once | TRBD1 | TGTGCCAGCTCACCGACGACAGGGGCGAATCAGCCCCAGCATTTT | CASSPTTGANQPQHF
14 | TRBJ2-5 | TRBV7-2 | NA | NA | TGTGCCAGCAGCTTGGACGGGGTCAGGGAGACCCAGTACTTC | CASSLDGVRETQYF
15 | TRBJ2-3 | TRBV4-2 | NA | NA | TGTGCCAGCAGCCAAGGCGAGGCTAGAGGAGATACGCAGTATTTT | CASSQGEARGDTQYF
14 | TRBJ1-3 | TRBV3-1/TRBV3-2 | few | NA | TGTGCCAGCAGCCAAACAAGCTCTGGAAACACCATATATTTT | CASSQTSSGNTIYF
18 | TRBJ1-5 | TRBV18 | NA | TRBD1 | TGTGCCAGCTCACTTACTCCCGGGACAGGGGATTCGGTTCAGCCCCAGCATTTT | CASSLTPGTGDSVQPQHF
16 | TRBJ1-5 | TRBV6-1 | NA | NA | TGTGCCAGCAGTGGGGCCACAGTTTATAGCAATCAGCCCCAGCATTTT | CASSGATVYSNQPQHF
15 | TRBJ1-4 | TRBV19 | NA | NA | TGTGCCAGTAGTACCGGGCTAGCAACTAATGAAAAACTGTTTTTT | CASSTGLATNEKLFF
14 | TRBJ2-7 | TRBV4-2 | NA | NA | TGTGCCAGCAGCCAAGAGGTACAGGGCTACGAGCAGTACTTC | CASSQEVQGYEQYF
13 | TRBJ2-5 | TRBV11-2 | NA | NA | TGTGCCAGCAGCTGGGGTCCCCAAGAGACCCAGTACTTC | CASSWGPQETQYF
20 | TRBJ2-2 | TRBV21-1 | few | NA | TGTGCCAGCAGCCCCCGTTTACCGCCTTTTAGGGGTGCGAACACCGGGGAGCTGTTTTTT | CASSPRLPPFRGANTGELFF
15 | TRBJ2-7 | TRBV10-2 | once | TRBD2 | TGCGCCAGCAGTGATAGCGGGGGGGTTTCCTACGAGCAGTACTTC | CASSDSGGVSYEQYF
15 | TRBJ2-5 | TRBV5-5 | NA | NA | TGTGCCAGCAGCTTGTCATCGGTCGGATCGGAGACCCAGTACTTC | CASSLSSVGSETQYF
15 | TRBJ1-5 | TRBV7-8 | NA | TRBD1 | TGTGCCAGCAGCTTCCTGGACAGGGCTGTTCAGCCCCAGCATTTT | CASSFLDRAVQPQHF
13 | TRBJ1-1 | TRBV18 | few | NA | TGTGCCAGCTCACCAGGGGAGAACACTGAAGCTTTCTTT | CASSPGENTEAFF
18 | TRBJ1-1 | TRBV7-8 | few | NA | TGTGCCAGCAGCTTAGGCAGACAGGAACGAGCCTCTAACACTGAAGCTTTCTTT | CASSLGRQERASNTEAFF
15 | TRBJ1-1 | TRBV5-4 | NA | NA | TGTGCCAGCAGCTTGGAGTTGGCAGTGAACACTGAAGCTTTCTTT | CASSLELAVNTEAFF
15 | TRBJ2-7 | TRBV27 | NA | TRBD1 | TGTGCCAGCAGTTCCCCCGGGACAGGGACCTACGAGCAGTACTTC | CASSSPGTGTYEQYF
14 | TRBJ2-5 | TRBV5-6 | NA | NA | TGTGCCAGCAGCTTGAGTAACTTTTGGGAGACCCAGTACTTC | CASSLSNFWETQYF
11 | TRBJ2-1 | TRBV7-9 | NA | NA | TGTGCCAGCAGCTCCAGCAGTGAGCAGTTCTTC | CASSSSSEQFF
15 | TRBJ1-4 | TRBV30 | NA | NA | TGTGCCTGGAGTATCCGCATTGCAACTAATGAAAAACTGTTTTTT | CAWSIRIATNEKLFF
13 | TRBJ1-4 | TRBV30 | NA | NA | TGTGCCTGGAGGTCCGGGTTTGATGAAAAACTGTTTTTT | CAWRSGFDEKLFF
19 | TRBJ1-5 | TRBV24-1 | NA | TRBD1 | TGTGCCACCAGTGATTGCCGCCCCGGGACAGATTATAGCAATCAGCCCCAGCATTTT | CATSDCRPGTDYSNQPQHF